The entry below gives a single T cell receptor (beta chain) sequence along with its context. This sample was taken from a study of cytomegalovirus exposure and HLA in healthy donors. The germline V gene encodes CDR1 MDHEN and CDR2 SYDVKM. V was cut by 5 bases and J by 1 base, with 20 bases left in between. The CDR3 has 17 amino acids. The primer mix had 60 Vbeta and 13 Jbeta primers. TCRdb keeps only in-frame clones here, not all; method: immunoSEQ multiplex PCR. This table has 100,000 to 150,000 clones, roughly a sixth appearing once. The clonotype was recovered from a female donor in good health and CMV-seropositive. The sequenced material came from PBMCs. This chain links TRBV28 with TRBJ1-2; a possible D gene is TRBD1 (5 bases). CDR3 in DNA: TGTGCCAGCAGTCTCCAACCCAATTGGAGGGGTAACTATGGCTACACCTTC. It yields the protein CASSLQPNWRGNYGYTF.